One sample yielded the 18 T cell receptor beta chains listed below, sequenced in a study of neurological immune-mediated disorders. MiXCR, run by TCRdb on the 5' RACE reads, gives a single entry per CDR3 protein. The data contain about 54,000 distinct CDR3 sequences, under 4.5% of them singletons. The sequencing input was CD4+ T cells from blood. The receptors here all came from a woman aged 40 to 50 with multiple sclerosis.

This clonotype appeared many times. The chain couples TRBV5-1 to TRBJ2-7, with D possibly TRBD1 on 6 matching bases. This CDR3 spans 14 amino acids. Between the trimmed V and J ends, which lost 0 bases and 2 bases, there was a span of 9 bases. Per germline, CDR1 SGHRS and CDR2 YFSETQ. The chain's CDR3 is CASSLEGVTYEQYF. The CDR3 nucleotides read TGCGCCAGCAGCTTGGAGGGGGTTACCTACGAGCAGTACTTC.

This clonotype has ten or more counts. The rearrangement uses TRBV29-1 and TRBJ2-2; D not resolved. Germline V gene data show CDR1 as SQVTM and CDR2 as ANQGSEA. V lost 7 bases to trimming and J lost 3 bases, with 9 bases between them. The CDR3 has 12 amino acids. This chain's CDR3 is CSGTEYTGELFF. CDR3 DNA sequence: TGCAGCGGCACTGAATACACCGGGGAGCTGTTTTTT.

There are many counts of this clonotype. The chain couples TRBV7-2 to TRBJ2-7; 7 positions agree with TRBD2. V was clipped by 3 bases and J by 2 bases; unmatched bases: 4. The germline gives CDR1 SGHTA, CDR2 FQGNSA. This CDR3 comprises 14 residues. CDR3 loop: CASSFSLAAYEQYF. In DNA, the CDR3 is TGTGCCAGCAGCTTTAGCCTAGCGGCCTACGAGCAGTACTTC.

This clonotype has a count of ten or more. The chain combines TRBV3-1 with TRBJ1-4, with D possibly matching TRBD1 (5 bases). Trimming took 0 bases from V and 11 from J, leaving 10 bases between them. Germline assignment: CDR1 LGHDT and CDR2 YNNKEL (reference sequence). The length of the CDR3 is 13 residues. The CDR3 protein is CASSQDRGSKLFF. The DNA of the CDR3 is TGTGCCAGCAGCCAAGACCGGGGGTCGAAACTGTTTTTT.

This clonotype has at least ten counts. The V and J genes are TRBV15 and TRBJ1-1; D unclear. Trimming removed 5 bases from V and 4 bases from J, with 14 bases in between. CDR3 size: 14 residues. From germline, CDR1 is LNHNV and CDR2 YYDKDF (reference sequence). The CDR3 region is CATSQNGRATEAFF. CDR3 nucleotide sequence: TGTGCCACCAGCCAGAATGGTAGGGCCACTGAAGCTTTCTTT.

This clonotype was seen many times. The chain links TRBV20-1 to TRBJ1-5, with 11 bases aligning to TRBD1. The germline CDR1 and CDR2 sequences are DFQATT and SNEGSKA (reference sequence). J lost 7 bases, V lost 3 bases, and 8 bases had no gene match. This CDR3 has 15 residues. DNA of the CDR3: TGCAGTGCTAGTGCCGGGACAGGGGGGATGCAGCCCCAGCATTTT. This encodes CSASAGTGGMQPQHF.

Points on this clonotype: A much larger clone differs from this one at a single base, so this may be a read error. The V call is TRBV5-1, the J call TRBJ2-1; TRBD2 agrees at 11 bases. Unmatched junction bases numbered 11, after V lost 2 bases and J lost 10 bases. In germline, CDR1 is SGHRS, CDR2 YFSETQ. The CDR3 runs 16 residues. The CDR3 DNA reads as TGCGCCAGCAGCTTATCGACTAGCGGGGTCATGGGGGAGCAGTTCTTC. This gives the protein CASSLSTSGVMGEQFF.

There are many counts of this clonotype. This chain connects TRBV11-3 to TRBJ1-6; D gene uncertain. Between the trimmed V and J ends, which lost 4 bases and 10 bases, there was a span of 11 bases. This CDR3 region has 13 residues. Germline CDR1 is SGHNT and CDR2 is YENEEA. The DNA for the CDR3 is TGTGCCAGCAGCTACACGGAAACATCACCCCTCCACTTT. Translation gives CASSYTETSPLHF.

The sample holds many counts of this clonotype. The rearrangement uses TRBV4-1 and TRBJ2-4; D is perhaps TRBD1 (6 bases). V lost 1 base to trimming and J lost 8 bases, with 9 bases between them. The CDR3 is made up of 13 amino acids. Looked up from germline, CDR1 is MGHRA and CDR2 is YSYEKL. CDR3 DNA sequence: TGCGCCAGCAGCCAAGTGGGACACCACATTCAGTACTTC. Amino acids: CASSQVGHHIQYF.

In this sample, this clonotype turned up many times. J is TRBJ1-5 and V is TRBV5-1; the D is unclear. The CDR3 consists of 15 residues. V was trimmed by 0 bases and J by 5 bases, leaving 12 bases between them. Germline-derived CDR1 and CDR2 are SGHRS and YFSETQ. CDR3 sequence reads: CASSLGAGMDQPQHF. The CDR3 DNA reads as TGCGCCAGCAGCTTGGGGGCAGGTATGGATCAGCCCCAGCATTTT.

At least ten counts were recorded for this clonotype. This rearrangement joins TRBV4-1 to TRBJ2-3; the match to TRBD2 covers 7 bases. J gave up 5 bases and V 1 base, and 9 bases lay outside the gene matches. Germline CDR1 is MGHRA and CDR2 is YSYEKL. The CDR3 loop spans 16 amino acids. In DNA form, the CDR3 reads TGCGCCAGCAGCCAAGTAATGGGACTAAACCTAGATACGCAGTATTTT. Its translation is CASSQVMGLNLDTQYF.

Ten or more counts support this clonotype. The gene calls are TRBV5-1 and TRBJ2-7; a possible D gene is TRBD2 (6 bases). The CDR3 is 16 amino acids. Trimming took 0 bases from V and 6 from J, leaving 19 bases between them. CDR1 is SGHRS and CDR2 is YFSETQ in the germline V gene. CDR3 loop: CASSLGDSVLSREQYF. The CDR3 DNA reads as TGCGCCAGCAGCTTGGGGGACTCCGTTTTATCGCGCGAGCAGTACTTC. Combining the CDR3 with reference TRBV5-1 and TRBJ2-7 gives the whole variable domain KAGVTQTPRYLIKTRGQQVTLSCSPISGHRSVSWYQQTPGQGLQFLFEYFSETQRNKGNFPGRFSGRQFSNSRSEMNVSTLELGDSALYLCASSLGDSVLSREQYFGPGTRLTVT.

Ten or more counts support this clonotype. The chain is built from TRBV3-1 and TRBJ1-1; 11 bases line up with TRBD1. The CDR3 contains 15 residues. CDR1 is LGHDT and CDR2 is YNNKEL in the germline V gene (reference sequence). Trimming cost V 4 bases and J 10 bases; bases outside gene matches: 11. The chain's CDR3 is CASSPSGGTGGGAFF. Here the CDR3 DNA reads TGTGCCAGCAGCCCATCAGGGGGGACAGGGGGAGGAGCTTTCTTT.

This clonotype has a count of ten or more. The chain combines TRBV10-3 with TRBJ1-1; weak D call: TRBD1 (5 bases). Germline V gives CDR1 ENHRY, CDR2 SYGVKD. The length of the CDR3 is 13 residues. V dropped 7 bases and J dropped 0 bases, with 9 bases sitting between them. The CDR3 region is CAINQGMNTEAFF. The CDR3 coding sequence is TGTGCCATCAACCAGGGTATGAACACTGAAGCTTTCTTT.

This clonotype was found many times. V is TRBV5-1 and J is TRBJ2-1, with 7 bases matching TRBD1. Germline CDR1 and CDR2: SGHRS and YFSETQ. Losses at the gene ends were 0 bases for V and 10 bases for J; bases not matched to a gene: 4. The CDR3 contains 13 residues. CDR3 in amino acids: CASSLVGDSEQFF. The CDR3 nucleotides are TGCGCCAGCAGCTTGGTGGGGGACAGCGAGCAGTTCTTC.

This clonotype showed up many times. This chain uses TRBV20-1 with TRBJ2-1; 13 nucleotides align to TRBD2. J gave up 9 bases and V 0 bases, and 5 bases lay outside the gene matches. The germline V gene has CDR1 DFQATT and CDR2 SNEGSKA (reference sequence). The CDR3 extends over 15 amino acids. CDR3 DNA sequence: TGCAGTGCTAGAGATACTAGCGGGGGGGCGGGTGAGCAGTTCTTC. It is translated as CSARDTSGGAGEQFF.

Ten or more counts support this clonotype. The chain links TRBV9 to TRBJ1-1, with D unclear. Per the germline V gene, CDR1 is SGDLS and CDR2 is YYNGEE. The CDR3 is made up of 14 amino acids. V was shortened by 0 bases and J by 4 bases, with 10 bases between the two germline ends. The CDR3 spells CASSVAPRPTEAFF. CDR3 nucleotide sequence: TGTGCCAGCAGCGTAGCTCCGAGGCCCACTGAAGCTTTCTTT.

This clonotype was detected ten times or more. The V gene is TRBV6-4, the J gene TRBJ2-3, with a tentative D call TRBD2 (5 bases). Germline CDR1 MRHNA, CDR2 SNTAGT. The CDR3 length is 14 residues. Trimming took off 6 bases at V and 0 bases at J, with 10 bases between the two ends. CDR3 amino acids: CASRSGPSTDTQYF. Here the CDR3 DNA reads TGTGCCAGCAGGAGCGGTCCTAGCACAGATACGCAGTATTTT.